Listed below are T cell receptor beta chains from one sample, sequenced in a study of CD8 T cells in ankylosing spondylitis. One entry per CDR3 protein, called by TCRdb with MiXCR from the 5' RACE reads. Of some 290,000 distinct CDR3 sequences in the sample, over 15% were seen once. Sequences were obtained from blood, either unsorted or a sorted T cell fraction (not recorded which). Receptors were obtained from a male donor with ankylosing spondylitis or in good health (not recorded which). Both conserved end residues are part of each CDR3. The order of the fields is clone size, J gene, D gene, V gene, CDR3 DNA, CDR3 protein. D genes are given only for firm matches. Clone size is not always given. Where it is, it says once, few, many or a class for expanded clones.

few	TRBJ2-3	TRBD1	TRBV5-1	TGCGCCAGCAGTTACGGACAGGAGACAGATACGCAGTATTTT	CASSYGQETDTQYF
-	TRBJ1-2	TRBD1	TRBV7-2	TGTGCCAGCAACCGGGACAGGGGTTATGGCTACACCTTC	CASNRDRGYGYTF
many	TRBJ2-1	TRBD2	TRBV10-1	TGCGCCAGCAGTCGGGCTAGCGGGAGAAATGAGCAGTTCTTC	CASSRASGRNEQFF
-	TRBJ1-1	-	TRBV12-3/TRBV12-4	TGTGCCAGCTGTTACAGTGCAGGGTTGAGGACTGAAGCTTTCTTT	CASCYSAGLRTEAFF
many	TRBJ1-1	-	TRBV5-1	TGCGCCAGCAGCTTTTCGGTGAACACTGAAGCTTTCTTT	CASSFSVNTEAFF
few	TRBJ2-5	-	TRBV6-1	TGTGCCAGCAGTGGGGCGACAGTCGCGTTGGAGACCCAGTACTTC	CASSGATVALETQYF
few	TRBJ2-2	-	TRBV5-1	TGCGCCAGCAGCGCGATCCGGGACACGAACACCGGGGAGCTGTTTTTT	CASSAIRDTNTGELFF
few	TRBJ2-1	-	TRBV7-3	TGTGCCAGCAGCTTACTCCCCCTAGGCCTCTCCTACAATGAGCAGTTCTTC	CASSLLPLGLSYNEQFF
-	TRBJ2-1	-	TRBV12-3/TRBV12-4	TGTGCCAGCAGGCCGGACGGTTCCTCCTACAATGAGCAGTTCTTC	CASRPDGSSYNEQFF
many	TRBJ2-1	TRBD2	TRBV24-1	TGTGCCACCAGTACGACTAGCGGCTTATACAATGAGCAGTTCTTC	CATSTTSGLYNEQFF
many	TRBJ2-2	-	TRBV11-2	TGTGCCAGCAGCTTAGCAGGTTCTGGCACCGGGGAGCTGTTTTTT	CASSLAGSGTGELFF
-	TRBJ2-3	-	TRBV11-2	TGTGCCAGCAGCCCAATGGGGGCTAGCACAGATACGCAGTATTTT	CASSPMGASTDTQYF
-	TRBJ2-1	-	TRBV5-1	TGCGCCAGCAGCTTGCTGACTTCCTACAATGAGCAGTTCTTC	CASSLLTSYNEQFF
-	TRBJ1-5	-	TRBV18	TGTGCCAGCTCATCTCAATTTAATCAGCCCCAGCATTTT	CASSSQFNQPQHF
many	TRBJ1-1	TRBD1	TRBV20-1	TGCAGTGCAAGGACAGGGACTAGTGAAGCTTTCTTT	CSARTGTSEAFF
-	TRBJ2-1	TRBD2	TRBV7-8	TGTGCCAGCAGCCCATGGACTAGCGGGGCGGATGAGCAGTTCTTC	CASSPWTSGADEQFF